These 15 T cell receptor beta chains came from one sample sequenced in a study of tumor-infiltrating lymphocytes in primary liver carcinoma. Germline DNA was extracted too, while blood RNA derived from unsorted whole blood. A primer in the constant region served to generate TCR beta cDNA from 500 to 600 ng of total RNA. Library construction for TCR beta comprised three nested multiplex PCR rounds performed with slightly modified ARM-PCR. The opening two PCR rounds, approximately 10 cycles each, paired TRBV1-TRBV30 forward primers with a C-beta reverse primer. TCRdb reanalysed the multiplex PCR reads using MiXCR and keeps one entry per CDR3 protein. Among 150,000 to 200,000 distinct CDR3 sequences listed, approximately 60% were seen once. Sequencing was performed on peripheral blood. These receptors were collected from a man in his forties with primary liver carcinoma and hepatitis B virus infection.

On this clonotype itself: The junction departs from the called germline gene at one end, perhaps through a read error. J is TRBJ2-7 and V is TRBV6-5; 8 bases map to TRBD1. The CDR3 runs to 14 residues. The V gene's germline CDR1 is MNHEY and CDR2 SVGAGI. The CDR3 DNA reads as TGTGCCAGCAACAACGGGGGACAGGTTTACGAGCAGAACTTC. It translates to CASNNGGQVYEQNF.

To note about this clonotype: Since a much larger clone is just one base distant, this may be a read error. The rearrangement uses TRBV29-1 and TRBJ2-5, with D perhaps matching TRBD2 (5 bases). This CDR3 contains 13 residues. Germline V gene lookup returns CDR1 SQVTM and CDR2 ANQGSEA. The CDR3 DNA reads as TGCAGCGTTGACCCGGGAAGAGGAGAGACCCAGTGCTTC. Translating it yields CSVDPGRGETQCF.

The CDR3 sequence: CAISTPQVETQYF. CDR3 bases: TGTGCCATCTCGACTCCCCAAGTGGAGACCCAGTACTTC. V is TRBV6-2 or TRBV6-3 and J is TRBJ2-5; no definite D call. The CDR3 length is 13 residues. Deletions cut 10 bases from V and 5 bases from J, with 17 bases between. CDR1 is MNHEY and CDR2 is SVGEGT in the germline V gene.

The rearrangement links TRBV19 to TRBJ2-5, with 9 bases that match TRBD2. CDR1 and CDR2 (germline): LNHDA, SQIVND (reference sequence). This CDR3 contains 15 residues. V lost 3 bases, J lost 4 bases, and 6 bases stayed unmatched. The DNA of the CDR3 is TGTGCCAGTAGTATTAGTAGCGGGAGTGTAGAGACCCAGTACTTC. Its protein product is CASSISSGSVETQYF.

This clonotype was seen repeatedly, ten times or more. The genes are TRBV4-1 and TRBJ2-7; D is tentatively TRBD1 or TRBD2 (6 bases each). CDR3 length: 15 amino acids. From germline, CDR1 is MGHRA and CDR2 YSYEKL. V lost 2 bases and J lost 3, with 14 bases in between. This chain's CDR3 is CASSQPTGRHYEQYF. The CDR3 DNA is TGCGCCAGCAGCCAACCTACAGGGAGGCACTACGAGCAGTACTTC.

This clonotype was seen repeatedly, ten times or more. J is TRBJ2-3 and V is TRBV29-1, with D possibly being TRBD1 (6 bases). The V end lost 7 bases, the J end lost 2 bases, and 22 bases lay between the germline ends. This CDR3 has 16 residues. Germline assignment: CDR1 SQVTM and CDR2 ANQGSEA. CDR3: CSAEGGIGGHTDTQYF. The CDR3 DNA follows: TGCAGCGCCGAAGGGGGAATTGGCGGACACACAGATACGCAGTATTTT.

This clonotype was recorded only once. Relative to the germline gene, one junction end is altered; a read error may explain this. The chain is built from TRBV4-1 and TRBJ2-5, with 9 bases matching TRBD1. Germline loops: CDR1 MGHRA, CDR2 YSYEKL. CDR3 length: 15 amino acids. The CDR3 protein is CASSHIGTGQETEYF. The DNA of the CDR3 is TGCGCCAGTAGCCATATAGGGACAGGGCAAGAGACCGAGTACTTC.

J is TRBJ1-2 and V is TRBV4-1; TRBD1 matches at 11 bases. The CDR3 is made up of 16 amino acids. Germline-derived CDR1 and CDR2 are MGHRA and YSYEKL. V trimming: 2 bases; J trimming: 5 bases; junction bases outside the gene matches: 7. The CDR3 sequence is CASSQTWTGGSYGYTF. CDR3 sequence (DNA): TGCGCCAGCAGCCAAACTTGGACAGGGGGCTCGTATGGCTACACCTTC.

Regarding this clonotype: One end of the junction does not line up with germline, which may come from a read error. The chain has TRBV6-1 and TRBJ2-7, with TRBD1 matching over 9 bases. In germline, CDR1 is MNHNS, CDR2 SASEGT. CDR3 length: 17 residues. In nucleotides, the CDR3 is TGTGCCAGCAGTGACCGGGACAGGGTCCAGTTTTACTACGAGCAATACTTC. Translated, it gives CASSDRDRVQFYYEQYF.

This clonotype was seen just once. At one boundary the junction diverges from the germline segment, which might be a read error. The V and J genes are TRBV11-2 and TRBJ2-5, with D perhaps matching TRBD1 (5 bases). Germline V gene data show CDR1 as SGHAT and CDR2 as FQNNGV. There are 14 residues in the CDR3. As DNA, the CDR3 is TGTGCCAGCACCTTACAGACAGCGCAAGAGACCCAGTGCTTC. The encoded protein is CASTLQTAQETQCF. Full variable domain (outside the CDR3, taken from reference TRBV11-2 and TRBJ2-5): EAGVAQSPRYKIIEKRQSVAFWCNPISGHATLYWYQQILGQGPKLLIQFQNNGVVDDSQLPKDRFSAERLKGVDSTLKIQPAKLEDSAVYLCASTLQTAQETQCFGPGTRLLVL.

This clonotype appeared a few times. The chain is built from TRBV10-3 and TRBJ2-1; 8 bases line up with TRBD2. The J segment lost 9 bases and the V segment lost 6 bases, leaving 4 bases of the junction unmatched. Germline lookup yields CDR1 ENHRY and CDR2 SYGVKD. This CDR3 region has 12 residues. The DNA for the CDR3 is TGTGCCATCAGGAGCGGGGGCGGTGAGCAGTTCTTC. The encoded protein is CAIRSGGGEQFF.

At least ten counts were recorded for this clonotype. J is TRBJ2-1 and V is TRBV29-1, with 9 bases identical to TRBD1. This CDR3 is built from 15 residues. V trimming: 7 bases; J trimming: 4 bases; junction bases outside the gene matches: 11. Per the germline V gene, CDR1 is SQVTM and CDR2 is ANQGSEA. The CDR3 nucleotides read TGCAGCGCACCTGGGGACAGGGATAGATACAATGAGCAGTTCTTC. Residues: CSAPGDRDRYNEQFF.

The rearrangement uses TRBV29-1 and TRBJ2-7, with TRBD2 matching 12 bases. Germline CDR1 is SQVTM and CDR2 is ANQGSEA. With 0 bases clipped from V and 4 bases from J, the junction kept 10 bases outside the gene matches. This CDR3 is built from 17 residues. In DNA, the CDR3 is TGCAGCGTTGAAGAGCGAGAACTAGCGGGAGGTCTGTACGAGCAGTACTTC. Its protein is CSVEERELAGGLYEQYF.

Concerning this clonotype itself: The junction and the germline gene differ at one end; a read error may be behind it. The chain joins TRBV6-5 to TRBJ1-3; D unresolved. The CDR3 contains 14 residues. Germline V gene data show CDR1 as MNHEY and CDR2 as SVGAGI. The CDR3, as DNA: TGTGCCAGCAGCGGAGCGCCCTCTGGAAAAACCATATATTTT. Protein product: CASSGAPSGKTIYF.

Concerning this clonotype itself: Mismatch with germline at one junction end may stem from a read error. The chain joins TRBV12-3 or TRBV12-4 to TRBJ2-7, with D uncertain. This CDR3 region has 15 residues. This chain's CDR3 is CTSSRNMDPSYEQYF. CDR3 sequence (DNA): TGTACCAGCAGCCGGAATATGGATCCTTCCTACGAGCAGTACTTC.